This TCR beta chain was sequenced in a study of cytomegalovirus exposure and HLA in healthy donors. Study as a whole: Findings of an earlier analysis included some 110 million unique TCR beta sequences from 180 million or so T cells.

Primers: 60 Vbeta forward and 13 Jbeta reverse. This table comes from immunoSEQ multiplex PCR, and its TCRdb copy is limited to in-frame clones, with some not included. This sample yields 90,000 to 120,000 clones, of which around three quarters are seen a single time; around 7.8% belongs to the top ten. All the people who gave samples were healthy bone marrow donors. The V gene's germline CDR1 is SQVTM and CDR2 ANQGSEA. Trimming removed 6 bases from V and 4 bases from J, with 15 bases in between. The length of the CDR3 is 14 residues. The TCR originated in a man aged 25-45 years in good health and CMV-seronegative. The sequencing input was PBMCs. V is TRBV29-1 and J is TRBJ1-4; D is unclear. The CDR3 region is CSVLPGESNEKLFF. The CDR3 region has the DNA TGCAGCGTCCTCCCGGGAGAGAGTAATGAAAAACTGTTTTTT. The complete variable domain, with remaining parts taken from reference TRBV29-1 and TRBJ1-4, reads SAVISQKPSRDICQRGTSLTIQCQVDSQVTMMFWYRQQPGQSLTLIATANQGSEATYESGFVIDKFPISRPNLTFSTLTVSNMSPEDSSIYLCSVLPGESNEKLFFGSGTQLSVL.